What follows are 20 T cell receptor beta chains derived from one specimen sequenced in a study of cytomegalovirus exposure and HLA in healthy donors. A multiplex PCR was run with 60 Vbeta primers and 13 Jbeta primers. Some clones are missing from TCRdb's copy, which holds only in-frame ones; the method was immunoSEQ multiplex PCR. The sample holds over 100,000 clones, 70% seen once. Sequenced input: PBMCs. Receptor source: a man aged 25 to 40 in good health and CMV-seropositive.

CDR3 region: CASTPGGGNLNEQFF. CDR3 bases: TGTGCCAGCACCCCGGGGGGGGGCAACCTCAATGAGCAGTTCTTC. The chain couples TRBV11-2 to TRBJ2-1; 8 bases are shared with TRBD2. V shed 7 bases and J 6 bases; nucleotides not matched to a gene: 11. This CDR3 spans 15 amino acids. Germline CDR1 and CDR2: SGHAT and FQNNGV. The full variable domain, its missing parts supplied by reference TRBV11-2 and TRBJ2-1, is EAGVAQSPRYKIIEKRQSVAFWCNPISGHATLYWYQQILGQGPKLLIQFQNNGVVDDSQLPKDRFSAERLKGVDSTLKIQPAKLEDSAVYLCASTPGGGNLNEQFFGPGTRLTVL.

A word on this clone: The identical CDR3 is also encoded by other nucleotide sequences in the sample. As DNA, the CDR3 is TGTGCCAGCTCACCCTCCTATCACGAGAACACTGAAGCTTTCTTT. Translated: CASSPSYHENTEAFF. The V and J genes are TRBV18 and TRBJ1-1; D not certain. CDR3 length: 15 amino acids. V was pared by 3 bases and J by 1 base, with 12 bases between. CDR1 and CDR2 from the germline V gene are KGHSH and LQKENI.

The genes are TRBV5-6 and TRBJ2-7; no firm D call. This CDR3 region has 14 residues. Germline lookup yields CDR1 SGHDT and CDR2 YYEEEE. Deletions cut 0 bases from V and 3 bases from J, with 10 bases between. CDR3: CASSLVSTRYEQYF. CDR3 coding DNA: TGTGCCAGCAGCTTGGTTTCCACTCGCTACGAGCAGTACTTC.

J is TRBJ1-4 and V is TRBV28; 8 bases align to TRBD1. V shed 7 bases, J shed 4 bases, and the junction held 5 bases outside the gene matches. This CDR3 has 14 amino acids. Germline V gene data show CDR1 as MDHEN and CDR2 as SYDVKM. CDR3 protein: CASIDRGGNEKLFF. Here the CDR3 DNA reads TGTGCCAGCATCGACAGGGGAGGTAATGAAAAACTGTTTTTT.

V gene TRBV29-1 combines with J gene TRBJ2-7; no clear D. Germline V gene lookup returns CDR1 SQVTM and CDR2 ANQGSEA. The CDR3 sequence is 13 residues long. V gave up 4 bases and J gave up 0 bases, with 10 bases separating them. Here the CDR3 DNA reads TGCAGCGTTGGGGCTCAAGGCTCCTACGAGCAGTACGTC. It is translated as CSVGAQGSYEQYV.

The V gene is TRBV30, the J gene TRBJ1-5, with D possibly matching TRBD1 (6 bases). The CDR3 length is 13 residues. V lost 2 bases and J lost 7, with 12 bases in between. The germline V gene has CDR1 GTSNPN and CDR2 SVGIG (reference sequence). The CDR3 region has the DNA TGTGCCTGGAGTTCAGGGGCTGGGCAGCCCCAGCATTTT. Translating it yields CAWSSGAGQPQHF.

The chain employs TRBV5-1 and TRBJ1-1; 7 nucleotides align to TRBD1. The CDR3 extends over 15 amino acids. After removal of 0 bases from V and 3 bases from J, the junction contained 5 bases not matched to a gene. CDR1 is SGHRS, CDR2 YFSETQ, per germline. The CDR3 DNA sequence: TGCGCCAGCAGCTTGGAAAGAGGGGGCCACACTGAAGCTTTCTTT. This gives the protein CASSLERGGHTEAFF.

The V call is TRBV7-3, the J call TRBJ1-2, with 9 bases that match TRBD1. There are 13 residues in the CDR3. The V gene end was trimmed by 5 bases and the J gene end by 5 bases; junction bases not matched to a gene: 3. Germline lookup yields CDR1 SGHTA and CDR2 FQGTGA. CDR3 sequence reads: CASSPDRGYGYTF. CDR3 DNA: TGTGCCAGCAGCCCGGACAGGGGTTATGGCTACACCTTC.

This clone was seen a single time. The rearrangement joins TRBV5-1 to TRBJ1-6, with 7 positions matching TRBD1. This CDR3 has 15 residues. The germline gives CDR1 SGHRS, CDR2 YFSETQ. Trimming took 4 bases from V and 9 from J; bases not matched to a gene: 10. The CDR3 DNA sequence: TGCGCCAGCAGCCGCGAGGGACAGTCAACTTCACCCCTCCACTTT. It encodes CASSREGQSTSPLHF.

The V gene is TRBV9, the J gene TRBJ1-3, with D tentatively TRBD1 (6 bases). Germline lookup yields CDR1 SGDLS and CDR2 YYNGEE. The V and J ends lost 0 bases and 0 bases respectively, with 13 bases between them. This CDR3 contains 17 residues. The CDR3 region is CASSVVDSSLSGNTIYF. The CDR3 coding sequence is TGTGCCAGCAGCGTAGTGGACAGTTCTCTCTCTGGAAACACCATATATTTT.

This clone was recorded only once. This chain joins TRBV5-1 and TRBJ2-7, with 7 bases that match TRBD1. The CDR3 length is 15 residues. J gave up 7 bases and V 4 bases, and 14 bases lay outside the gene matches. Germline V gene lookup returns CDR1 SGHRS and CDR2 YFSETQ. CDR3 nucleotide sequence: TGCGCCAGCAGCCTCGGACAGGCTCCGTACGAAGAGCAGTACTTC. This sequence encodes CASSLGQAPYEEQYF.

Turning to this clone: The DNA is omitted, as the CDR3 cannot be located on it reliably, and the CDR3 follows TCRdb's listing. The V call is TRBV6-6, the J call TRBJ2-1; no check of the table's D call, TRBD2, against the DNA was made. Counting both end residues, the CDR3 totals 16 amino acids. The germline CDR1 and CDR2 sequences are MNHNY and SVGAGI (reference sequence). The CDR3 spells CASSTSGLAGINEQFF.

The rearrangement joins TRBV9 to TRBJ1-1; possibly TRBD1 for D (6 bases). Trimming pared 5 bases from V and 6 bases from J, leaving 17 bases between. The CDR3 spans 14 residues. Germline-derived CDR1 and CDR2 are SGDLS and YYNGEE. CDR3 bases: TGTGCCAGCAGTCTGGGGGCAGGAGTACCTGAAGCTTTCTTT. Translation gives CASSLGAGVPEAFF.

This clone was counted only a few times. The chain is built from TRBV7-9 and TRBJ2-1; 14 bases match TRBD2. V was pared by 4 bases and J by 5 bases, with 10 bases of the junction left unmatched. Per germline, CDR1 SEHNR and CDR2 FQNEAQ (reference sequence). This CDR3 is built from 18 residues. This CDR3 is CASSSPTSGGGRDNEQFF. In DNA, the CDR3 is TGTGCCAGCAGCTCGCCGACTAGCGGGGGGGGGCGGGACAATGAGCAGTTCTTC.

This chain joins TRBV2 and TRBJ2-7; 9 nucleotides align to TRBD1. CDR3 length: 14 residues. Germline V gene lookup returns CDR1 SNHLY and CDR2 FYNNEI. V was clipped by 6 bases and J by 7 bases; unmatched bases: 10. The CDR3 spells CASRGRQGGGEQYF. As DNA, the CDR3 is TGTGCCAGCAGAGGGAGACAGGGGGGAGGAGAGCAGTACTTC.

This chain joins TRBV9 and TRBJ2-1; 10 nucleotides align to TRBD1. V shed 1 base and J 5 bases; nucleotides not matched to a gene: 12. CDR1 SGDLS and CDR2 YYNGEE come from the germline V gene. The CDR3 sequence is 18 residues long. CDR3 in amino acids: CASSVNPFDRGRNNEQFF. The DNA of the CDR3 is TGTGCCAGCAGCGTAAATCCCTTCGACAGGGGGCGGAACAATGAGCAGTTCTTC.

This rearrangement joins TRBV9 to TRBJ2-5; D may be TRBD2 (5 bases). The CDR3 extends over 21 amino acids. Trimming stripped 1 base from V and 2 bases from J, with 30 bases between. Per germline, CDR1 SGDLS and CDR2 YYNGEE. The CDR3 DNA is TGTGCCAGCAGCGTAAACGTGTCACCTCACGGCGGGCGAGCCCTACAAGAGACCCAGTACTTC. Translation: CASSVNVSPHGGRALQETQYF.

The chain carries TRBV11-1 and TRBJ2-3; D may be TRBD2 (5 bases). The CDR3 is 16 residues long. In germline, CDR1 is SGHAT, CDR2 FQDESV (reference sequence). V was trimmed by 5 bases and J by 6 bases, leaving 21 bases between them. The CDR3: CASSPRLRAPGDTQYF. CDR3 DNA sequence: TGTGCCAGCAGCCCCCGGTTGCGGGCGCCCGGGGATACGCAGTATTTT.

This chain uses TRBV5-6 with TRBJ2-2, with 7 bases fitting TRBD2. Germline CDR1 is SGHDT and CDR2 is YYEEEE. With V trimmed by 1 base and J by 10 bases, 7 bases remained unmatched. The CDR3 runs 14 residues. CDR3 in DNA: TGTGCCAGCAGCTTGACTAGCGACCTCCAGGAGCTGTTTTTT. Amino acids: CASSLTSDLQELFF. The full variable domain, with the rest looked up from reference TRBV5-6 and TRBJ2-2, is DAGVTQSPTHLIKTRGQQVTLRCSPKSGHDTVSWYQQALGQGPQFIFQYYEEEERQRGNFPDRFSGHQFPNYSSELNVNALLLGDSALYLCASSLTSDLQELFFGEGSRLTVL.

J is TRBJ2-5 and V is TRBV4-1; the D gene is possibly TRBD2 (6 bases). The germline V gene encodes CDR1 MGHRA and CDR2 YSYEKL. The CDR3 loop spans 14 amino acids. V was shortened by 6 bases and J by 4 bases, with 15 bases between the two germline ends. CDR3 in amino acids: CASSPWGELETQYF. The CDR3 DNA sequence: TGCGCCAGCAGTCCTTGGGGGGAGCTAGAGACCCAGTACTTC.